These 5 T cell receptor beta chains originate from one sample sequenced in a study of early T cells in non-severe SARS-CoV-2 infection. TCRdb processed the 5' RACE reads anew with MiXCR; each CDR3 protein has one entry. The top ten hold about 1.3% of the sample, which has fewer than 65,000 distinct CDR3 sequences, around 13% seen once. Sequenced material: whole blood. The receptors originated from an adult who was a healthcare worker with PCR-confirmed SARS-CoV-2 infection or an uninfected control (not recorded which).

This clonotype was detected only a few times. The chain has TRBV5-1 and TRBJ2-1; 8 nucleotides align to TRBD2. Trimming at V came to 0 bases and at J to 7 bases, leaving 3 bases not matched to a gene. From germline, CDR1 is SGHRS and CDR2 YFSETQ. CDR3 size: 14 residues. CDR3 loop: CASSLGTSGNEQFF. The CDR3 DNA sequence: TGCGCCAGCAGCTTGGGTACTAGCGGTAATGAGCAGTTCTTC.

This clonotype has a handful of counts. The genes are TRBV20-1 and TRBJ1-4, with TRBD1 matching over 10 bases. The CDR3 has 14 amino acids. The V segment lost 3 bases and the J segment 8 bases; nucleotides outside the gene matches: 6. Germline V gives CDR1 DFQATT, CDR2 SNEGSKA (reference sequence). CDR3 DNA sequence: TGCAGTGCTAGCTCCGGGACAGGGGAAGAAAAACTGTTTTTT. It codes for CSASSGTGEEKLFF.

V usage is TRBV11-2 and J usage is TRBJ2-6; 8 positions agree with TRBD1. The CDR3 contains 17 residues. From germline, CDR1 is SGHAT and CDR2 FQNNGV. CDR3 loop: CVTYRDRIISGANVLTF. The CDR3 DNA is TGTGTCACCTACCGGGACAGGATAATCTCTGGGGCCAACGTCCTGACTTTC.

The V gene is TRBV7-2, the J gene TRBJ1-5, with D unclear. From germline, CDR1 is SGHTA and CDR2 FQGNSA. The CDR3 runs 15 residues. V lost 1 base to trimming and J lost 0 bases, with 7 bases between them. The CDR3 here is CASSLEHLSNQPQHF. CDR3 in DNA: TGTGCCAGCAGCTTAGAACACCTTAGCAATCAGCCCCAGCATTTT. Supplemented by reference TRBV7-2 and TRBJ1-5, the full variable domain reads GAGVSQSPSNKVTEKGKDVELRCDPISGHTALYWYRQSLGQGLEFLIYFQGNSAPDKSGLPSDRFSAERTGGSVSTLTIQRTQQEDSAVYLCASSLEHLSNQPQHFGDGTRLSIL.

This clonotype has at least ten counts. This rearrangement joins TRBV10-3 to TRBJ2-3; 12 bases line up with TRBD2. The CDR3 extends over 14 amino acids. Germline-derived CDR1 and CDR2 are ENHRY and SYGVKD. The J segment lost 5 bases and the V segment lost 10 bases, leaving 7 bases of the junction unmatched. For the CDR3, the DNA is TGTGCCAGCGCGACTAGCGGGGGCCAAGATACGCAGTATTTT. Translated, it gives CASATSGGQDTQYF.